Given below is one TCR beta chain in context. No antigen is known for it. Profiled with immunoSEQ multiplex PCR; TCRdb holds only in-frame clones, not every one. This sample has 98,000 or so clones, with about 80% found just once. This entry comes from a study of OX40 agonist ivuxolimab in advanced cancers. Study-wide points: With doses of 0.1-3.0 mg/kg, partial responders showed among the lowest clonal expansion. Researchers did not determine the expanded peripheral T cells' antigen specificity.

Trimming removed 7 bases from V and 8 bases from J, with 18 bases in between. The germline V gene has CDR1 SGHTA and CDR2 FQGNSA. This CDR3 region has 15 residues. The rearrangement uses TRBV7-2 and TRBJ1-6; D may be TRBD1 (5 bases). The receptor was isolated from an adult with an advanced solid tumor such as melanoma, head and neck, liver or kidney cancer. The sequences come from CD4+ or CD8+ T cells sorted from blood, collected in a trial of the OX40 agonist ivuxolimab. The CDR3 sequence: CASTLRDVRDSPLHF. In DNA form, the CDR3 reads TGTGCCAGCACCCTTAGGGACGTGAGGGATTCACCCCTCCACTTT. Based on the CDR3 plus reference TRBV7-2 and TRBJ1-6, the full variable domain is GAGVSQSPSNKVTEKGKDVELRCDPISGHTALYWYRQSLGQGLEFLIYFQGNSAPDKSGLPSDRFSAERTGGSVSTLTIQRTQQEDSAVYLCASTLRDVRDSPLHFGNGTRLTVT.